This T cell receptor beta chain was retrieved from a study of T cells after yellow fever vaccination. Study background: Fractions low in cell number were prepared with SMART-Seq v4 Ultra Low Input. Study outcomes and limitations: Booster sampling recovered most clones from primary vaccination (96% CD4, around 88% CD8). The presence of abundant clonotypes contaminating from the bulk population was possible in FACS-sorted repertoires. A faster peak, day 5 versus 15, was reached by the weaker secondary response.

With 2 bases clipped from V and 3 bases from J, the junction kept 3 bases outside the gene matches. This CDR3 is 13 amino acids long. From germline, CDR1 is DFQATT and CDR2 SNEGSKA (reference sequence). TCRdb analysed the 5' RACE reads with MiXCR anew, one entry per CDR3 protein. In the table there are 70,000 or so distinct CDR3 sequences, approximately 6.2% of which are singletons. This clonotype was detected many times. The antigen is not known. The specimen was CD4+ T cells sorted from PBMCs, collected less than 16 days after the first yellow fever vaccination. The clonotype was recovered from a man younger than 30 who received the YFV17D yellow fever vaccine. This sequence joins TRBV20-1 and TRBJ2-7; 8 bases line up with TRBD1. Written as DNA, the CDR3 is TGCAGTGCTAGACATACAGGGGGCTACGAGCAGTACTTC. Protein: CSARHTGGYEQYF.